This is a list of T cell receptor beta chains from one sample in a study of blood T cell repertoires in COVID-19. The assay was immunoSEQ multiplex PCR, and TCRdb's table has in-frame clones only and misses some. This table has 150,000 to 200,000 clones, approximately 90% appearing once. The sample comprised peripheral blood. Receptors originate from a man aged 50 to 60 with acute or convalescent COVID-19. CDR3s include the opening cysteine and the closing phenylalanine or tryptophan. The order of the fields is J gene, D gene, V gene, clone size, CDR3 protein, CDR3 DNA. D genes are given only for firm matches. Not all rows give a size; the values are once, few, many and, for expanded clones, a class.

j_gene: TRBJ1-1
d_gene: -
v_gene: TRBV3-1/TRBV3-2
abundance: once
CDR3aa: CASSQGYAGQAFF
CDR3nt: TGTGCCAGCAGCCAAGGGTACGCGGGGCAAGCTTTCTTT

j_gene: TRBJ2-5
d_gene: -
v_gene: TRBV21-1
abundance: -
CDR3aa: CASSKGGGETQYF
CDR3nt: TGTGCCAGCAGCAAAGGCGGGGGAGAGACCCAGTACTTC

j_gene: TRBJ1-6
d_gene: -
v_gene: TRBV2
abundance: -
CDR3aa: CASSWGRDSPLHF
CDR3nt: TGTGCCAGCAGCTGGGGCAGGGATTCACCCCTCCACTTT

j_gene: TRBJ2-1
d_gene: -
v_gene: TRBV5-1
abundance: -
CDR3aa: CASRTLAGGRGVGEQFF
CDR3nt: TGCGCCAGCAGGACCCTAGCTGGGGGGAGAGGCGTGGGTGAGCAGTTCTTC

j_gene: TRBJ2-3
d_gene: -
v_gene: TRBV30
abundance: -
CDR3aa: CAWRGSGGNTQYF
CDR3nt: TGTGCCTGGAGAGGCTCGGGGGGCAATACGCAGTATTTT

j_gene: TRBJ2-2
d_gene: TRBD1
v_gene: TRBV5-1
abundance: -
CDR3aa: CASSPDRTNTGELFF
CDR3nt: TGCGCCAGCAGCCCGGACAGGACAAACACCGGGGAGCTGTTTTTT

j_gene: TRBJ1-6
d_gene: -
v_gene: TRBV5-4
abundance: -
CDR3aa: CASSFGTRAYNSPLHF
CDR3nt: TGTGCCAGCAGCTTTGGAACCAGGGCCTATAATTCACCCCTCCACTTT

j_gene: TRBJ2-1
d_gene: TRBD2
v_gene: TRBV13
abundance: -
CDR3aa: CASSRYIKQRLAGVREQFF
CDR3nt: TGTGCCAGCAGTCGTTATATCAAACAAAGACTAGCGGGAGTTCGTGAGCAGTTCTTC

j_gene: TRBJ2-3
d_gene: -
v_gene: TRBV7-2
abundance: -
CDR3aa: CASSSAGADTQYF
CDR3nt: TGTGCCAGCAGCTCTGCGGGTGCAGATACGCAGTATTTT

j_gene: TRBJ2-3
d_gene: TRBD1
v_gene: TRBV27
abundance: -
CDR3aa: CASSSRDRGTDTQYF
CDR3nt: TGTGCCAGCAGTTCCCGGGACAGGGGTACAGATACGCAGTATTTT

j_gene: TRBJ2-1
d_gene: TRBD1
v_gene: TRBV6-4
abundance: -
CDR3aa: CASSDRGQGVNEQFF
CDR3nt: TGTGCCAGCAGTGACAGGGGACAGGGGGTCAATGAGCAGTTCTTC

j_gene: TRBJ2-2
d_gene: TRBD2
v_gene: TRBV4-1
abundance: -
CDR3aa: CASSQRPGLAGATGELFF
CDR3nt: TGCGCCAGCAGCCAACGTCCGGGACTAGCGGGAGCAACCGGGGAGCTGTTTTTT

j_gene: TRBJ2-5
d_gene: TRBD1
v_gene: TRBV19
abundance: -
CDR3aa: CASRQTGEETQYF
CDR3nt: TGTGCCAGTAGACAGACAGGGGAAGAGACCCAGTACTTC

j_gene: TRBJ2-3
d_gene: TRBD1
v_gene: TRBV11-1
abundance: -
CDR3aa: CASSSPGQGDTQYF
CDR3nt: TGTGCCAGCAGCTCCCCGGGACAGGGGGATACGCAGTATTTT

j_gene: TRBJ1-1
d_gene: TRBD1
v_gene: TRBV19
abundance: -
CDR3aa: CASTRQGDLEAFF
CDR3nt: TGTGCCAGTACAAGACAGGGAGATCTTGAAGCTTTCTTT

j_gene: TRBJ2-5
d_gene: -
v_gene: TRBV6-1
abundance: -
CDR3aa: CASSESLGAAETQYF
CDR3nt: TGTGCCAGCAGTGAAAGTTTGGGGGCTGCGGAGACCCAGTACTTC

j_gene: TRBJ1-1
d_gene: TRBD1
v_gene: TRBV30
abundance: -
CDR3aa: CAWGVQGGTEAFF
CDR3nt: TGTGCCTGGGGGGTACAGGGGGGCACTGAAGCTTTCTTT

j_gene: TRBJ1-6
d_gene: -
v_gene: TRBV30
abundance: -
CDR3aa: CAWTAGSNSPLHF
CDR3nt: TGTGCCTGGACCGCGGGGAGTAATTCACCCCTCCACTTT

j_gene: TRBJ2-7
d_gene: TRBD2
v_gene: TRBV28
abundance: -
CDR3aa: CASSLWELAGGPGEQYF
CDR3nt: TGTGCCAGCAGTTTATGGGAACTAGCGGGAGGGCCAGGAGAGCAGTACTTC

j_gene: TRBJ2-5
d_gene: -
v_gene: TRBV18
abundance: -
CDR3aa: CASSPPNRAQETQYF
CDR3nt: TGTGCCAGCTCACCACCGAACAGGGCACAAGAGACCCAGTACTTC

j_gene: TRBJ2-7
d_gene: -
v_gene: TRBV6-5
abundance: -
CDR3aa: CASSYGGDYEQYF
CDR3nt: TGTGCCAGCAGTTACGGCGGGGACTACGAGCAGTACTTC

j_gene: TRBJ2-1
d_gene: -
v_gene: TRBV5-4
abundance: once
CDR3aa: CASSGGLTDRNEQFF
CDR3nt: TGTGCCAGCAGCGGGGGACTCACCGACCGGAATGAGCAGTTCTTC

j_gene: TRBJ2-3
d_gene: TRBD1
v_gene: TRBV9
abundance: -
CDR3aa: CASSDQGASSTDTQYF
CDR3nt: TGTGCCAGCAGCGATCAGGGGGCCTCCAGCACAGATACGCAGTATTTT

j_gene: TRBJ2-1
d_gene: TRBD2
v_gene: TRBV4-2
abundance: -
CDR3aa: CASRILAGGNEQFF
CDR3nt: TGTGCCAGCAGGATTCTAGCGGGGGGAAATGAGCAGTTCTTC

j_gene: TRBJ1-2
d_gene: TRBD1
v_gene: TRBV19
abundance: -
CDR3aa: CASSPDRQFFNYGYTF
CDR3nt: TGTGCCAGTAGTCCGGACAGGCAATTTTTTAACTATGGCTACACCTTC

j_gene: TRBJ1-5
d_gene: -
v_gene: TRBV11-1
abundance: -
CDR3aa: CASSLDSFNQPQHF
CDR3nt: TGTGCCAGCAGTTTGGACAGCTTCAATCAGCCCCAGCATTTT

j_gene: TRBJ2-1
d_gene: -
v_gene: TRBV6-5
abundance: -
CDR3aa: CASRRLGGEQFF
CDR3nt: TGTGCCAGCAGACGACTAGGCGGTGAGCAGTTCTTC

j_gene: TRBJ1-2
d_gene: -
v_gene: TRBV10-3
abundance: -
CDR3aa: CAIRRQEEDGYTF
CDR3nt: TGTGCCATCCGGCGACAGGAGGAAGATGGCTACACCTTC

j_gene: TRBJ2-2
d_gene: TRBD1
v_gene: TRBV4-1
abundance: -
CDR3aa: CASSQDRQGSTGELFF
CDR3nt: TGCGCCAGCAGCCAAGACCGACAGGGCTCCACCGGGGAGCTGTTTTTT

j_gene: TRBJ1-4
d_gene: -
v_gene: TRBV6-5
abundance: -
CDR3aa: CASSWTASNEKLFF
CDR3nt: TGTGCCAGCAGTTGGACAGCCAGCAATGAAAAACTGTTTTTT

j_gene: TRBJ2-2
d_gene: TRBD2
v_gene: TRBV19
abundance: -
CDR3aa: CASSILGGGSLVSGELFF
CDR3nt: TGTGCCAGTAGTATCTTGGGCGGCGGGAGTTTGGTCTCCGGGGAGCTGTTTTTT

j_gene: TRBJ2-5
d_gene: TRBD1
v_gene: TRBV19
abundance: once
CDR3aa: CASSTRRDRGETQYF
CDR3nt: TGTGCCAGTAGTACCCGAAGGGACAGGGGAGAGACCCAGTACTTC

j_gene: TRBJ2-1
d_gene: -
v_gene: TRBV5-6
abundance: -
CDR3aa: CASTRGTSYNEQFF
CDR3nt: TGTGCCAGCACCCGAGGAACCAGCTACAATGAGCAGTTCTTC

j_gene: TRBJ1-5
d_gene: TRBD1
v_gene: TRBV2
abundance: -
CDR3aa: CASSEETGAQPQHF
CDR3nt: TGTGCCAGCAGTGAAGAGACAGGGGCTCAGCCCCAGCATTTT

j_gene: TRBJ2-1
d_gene: TRBD2
v_gene: TRBV6-6
abundance: -
CDR3aa: CASSYPSSGKAHEQFF
CDR3nt: TGTGCCAGCAGTTACCCCTCTAGCGGGAAGGCCCATGAGCAGTTCTTC

j_gene: TRBJ1-4
d_gene: TRBD1
v_gene: TRBV2
abundance: -
CDR3aa: CASSGQGEKLFF
CDR3nt: TGTGCCAGCTCGGGACAGGGGGAAAAACTGTTTTTT

j_gene: TRBJ2-3
d_gene: -
v_gene: TRBV7-2
abundance: -
CDR3aa: CAGRGQTSTDTQYF
CDR3nt: TGTGCCGGGAGAGGGCAGACTAGCACAGATACGCAGTATTTT

j_gene: TRBJ2-7
d_gene: TRBD2
v_gene: TRBV7-9
abundance: -
CDR3aa: CASGGGSYEQYF
CDR3nt: TGTGCCAGCGGGGGGGGTTCCTACGAGCAGTACTTC

j_gene: TRBJ2-2
d_gene: TRBD1
v_gene: TRBV7-2
abundance: -
CDR3aa: CASSLQGGPGELFF
CDR3nt: TGTGCCAGCAGCTTACAAGGGGGCCCCGGGGAGCTGTTTTTT

j_gene: TRBJ2-1
d_gene: TRBD2
v_gene: TRBV11-2
abundance: -
CDR3aa: CASSTTSDYNEQFF
CDR3nt: TGTGCCAGCAGCACGACTAGCGACTACAATGAGCAGTTCTTC

j_gene: TRBJ1-5
d_gene: TRBD1
v_gene: TRBV6-5
abundance: -
CDR3aa: CASRATGGNQPQHF
CDR3nt: TGTGCCAGCAGGGCGACAGGGGGCAATCAGCCCCAGCATTTT

j_gene: TRBJ2-4
d_gene: -
v_gene: TRBV13
abundance: -
CDR3aa: CASSPRQFLPQTFQYF
CDR3nt: TGTGCCAGCAGCCCACGACAGTTTCTGCCACAAACATTTCAGTACTTC

j_gene: TRBJ2-3
d_gene: TRBD1
v_gene: TRBV5-5
abundance: -
CDR3aa: CASSVRDRDGDTQYF
CDR3nt: TGTGCCAGCAGCGTCCGGGACAGGGACGGAGATACGCAGTATTTT

j_gene: TRBJ2-3
d_gene: TRBD2
v_gene: TRBV19
abundance: -
CDR3aa: CASSTSLAGAPTDTQYF
CDR3nt: TGTGCCAGTAGTACCTCGTTAGCGGGGGCACCCACAGATACGCAGTATTTT

j_gene: TRBJ2-2
d_gene: TRBD2
v_gene: TRBV25-1
abundance: -
CDR3aa: CAGTTWLAGVQRAGELFF
CDR3nt: TGTGCCGGCACAACCTGGCTAGCGGGGGTGCAAAGGGCCGGGGAGCTGTTTTTT

j_gene: TRBJ1-2
d_gene: -
v_gene: TRBV7-9
abundance: -
CDR3aa: CASRGEGSGYGYTF
CDR3nt: TGTGCCAGCAGAGGGGAGGGTTCTGGCTATGGCTACACCTTC

j_gene: TRBJ1-2
d_gene: -
v_gene: TRBV5-4
abundance: -
CDR3aa: CASSAGRGGLNYGYTF
CDR3nt: TGTGCCAGCAGCGCCGGCAGGGGTGGGTTGAACTATGGCTACACCTTC

j_gene: TRBJ1-5
d_gene: -
v_gene: TRBV6-5
abundance: -
CDR3aa: CASSSGHNMEPQHF
CDR3nt: TGTGCCAGCAGTTCGGGACATAATATGGAGCCCCAGCATTTT

j_gene: TRBJ2-5
d_gene: TRBD1
v_gene: TRBV5-4
abundance: -
CDR3aa: CASSLAQGDQETQYF
CDR3nt: TGTGCCAGCAGCTTGGCCCAGGGGGATCAAGAGACCCAGTACTTC

j_gene: TRBJ2-5
d_gene: TRBD2
v_gene: TRBV7-3
abundance: -
CDR3aa: CASSASGAGGETQYF
CDR3nt: TGTGCCAGCAGCGCCTCGGGCGCGGGGGGGGAGACCCAGTACTTC

j_gene: TRBJ1-3
d_gene: TRBD1
v_gene: TRBV2
abundance: -
CDR3aa: CASSGTGGNTIYF
CDR3nt: TGTGCCAGCAGTGGGACAGGAGGAAACACCATATATTTT

j_gene: TRBJ2-1
d_gene: TRBD2
v_gene: TRBV7-2
abundance: -
CDR3aa: CASSLGSGGYYNEQFF
CDR3nt: TGTGCCAGCAGCTTAGGTAGCGGGGGGTATTACAATGAGCAGTTCTTC

j_gene: TRBJ2-2
d_gene: TRBD2
v_gene: TRBV6-7
abundance: once
CDR3aa: CASSYPTRREGRTGELFF
CDR3nt: TGTGCCAGCAGTTACCCCACCCGGCGGGAGGGCCGGACCGGGGAGCTGTTTTTT

j_gene: TRBJ2-1
d_gene: -
v_gene: TRBV5-5
abundance: few
CDR3aa: CASSLAARGVGEQFF
CDR3nt: TGTGCCAGCAGCTTGGCCGCCAGGGGGGTGGGTGAGCAGTTCTTC

j_gene: TRBJ1-5
d_gene: -
v_gene: TRBV5-5
abundance: -
CDR3aa: CASSLGALGQPQHF
CDR3nt: TGTGCCAGCAGCTTAGGGGCTCTGGGTCAGCCCCAGCATTTT

j_gene: TRBJ1-3
d_gene: -
v_gene: TRBV7-9
abundance: -
CDR3aa: CASSEGYLPGNTIYF
CDR3nt: TGTGCCAGCAGCGAGGGTTATTTACCTGGAAACACCATATATTTT

j_gene: TRBJ2-7
d_gene: TRBD2
v_gene: TRBV7-9
abundance: -
CDR3aa: CASSSRASGNSYEQYF
CDR3nt: TGTGCCAGCAGCTCTCGGGCTAGCGGTAACTCCTACGAGCAGTACTTC

j_gene: TRBJ2-5
d_gene: -
v_gene: TRBV7-2
abundance: -
CDR3aa: CASSLRFQDYQETQYF
CDR3nt: TGTGCCAGCAGCTTACGGTTCCAGGACTACCAAGAGACCCAGTACTTC

j_gene: TRBJ1-6
d_gene: -
v_gene: TRBV6-5
abundance: -
CDR3aa: CASSYSGSGNSPLHF
CDR3nt: TGTGCCAGCAGTTACTCGGGGAGTGGGAATTCACCCCTCCACTTT